These T cell receptor beta chains were read from a single sample in a study of blood T cell repertoires in COVID-19. Only in-frame clones appear in the TCRdb table, and some are missing; sequencing was by immunoSEQ multiplex PCR. The sample yields roughly 76,000 clones, roughly 87% seen once. What was sequenced was peripheral blood. Every receptor here comes from a woman over 75 with active or convalescent COVID-19. The CDR3 runs from the conserved cysteine through the conserved F or W. Fields, in order: V gene, clone size, J gene, D gene, CDR3 protein, CDR3 DNA. The D gene is left open where the match is weak. A row's size may be missing; if present it is once, few, many or a size class.

v_gene: TRBV6-5; abundance: -; j_gene: TRBJ1-1; d_gene: -; CDR3aa: CASSRSGQNTEAFF; CDR3nt: TGTGCCAGCAGTCGTTCAGGGCAGAACACTGAAGCTTTCTTT
v_gene: TRBV30; abundance: -; j_gene: TRBJ2-7; d_gene: -; CDR3aa: CAWSVGSGREQYF; CDR3nt: TGTGCCTGGAGTGTTGGGAGCGGGCGGGAGCAGTACTTC
v_gene: TRBV29-1; abundance: few; j_gene: TRBJ1-2; d_gene: TRBD1; CDR3aa: CSVEDRDRHGYTF; CDR3nt: TGCAGCGTTGAAGACCGGGACAGGCATGGCTACACCTTC
v_gene: TRBV5-1; abundance: -; j_gene: TRBJ1-4; d_gene: -; CDR3aa: CASNQTGRWENGSAFGRNEKLFF; CDR3nt: TGCGCCAGCAACCAAACAGGGCGTTGGGAGAATGGGTCGGCTTTTGGGAGAAACGAAAAACTGTTTTTT
v_gene: TRBV30; abundance: -; j_gene: TRBJ1-3; d_gene: TRBD1; CDR3aa: CAWEETGGPGNTIYF; CDR3nt: TGTGCCTGGGAGGAGACAGGGGGCCCTGGAAACACCATATATTTT
v_gene: TRBV4-1; abundance: -; j_gene: TRBJ1-4; d_gene: -; CDR3aa: CASSQDEFSEKLFF; CDR3nt: TGCGCCAGCAGCCAAGATGAATTTAGTGAAAAACTGTTTTTT
v_gene: TRBV6-1; abundance: -; j_gene: TRBJ2-7; d_gene: -; CDR3aa: CASSEARALSSYEQYF; CDR3nt: TGTGCCAGCAGTGAAGCGCGGGCCCTCAGCTCCTACGAGCAGTACTTC
v_gene: TRBV27; abundance: few; j_gene: TRBJ2-1; d_gene: -; CDR3aa: CASSPTAYNEQFF; CDR3nt: TGTGCCAGCAGTCCCACAGCTTACAATGAGCAGTTCTTC
v_gene: TRBV7-2; abundance: few; j_gene: TRBJ1-2; d_gene: -; CDR3aa: CASSLKGYGYTF; CDR3nt: TGTGCCAGCAGCTTAAAGGGGTATGGCTACACCTTC
v_gene: TRBV19; abundance: -; j_gene: TRBJ1-5; d_gene: TRBD1; CDR3aa: CASQGQGAWQPQHF; CDR3nt: TGTGCCAGCCAAGGACAGGGGGCTTGGCAGCCCCAGCATTTT
v_gene: TRBV29-1; abundance: -; j_gene: TRBJ2-2; d_gene: -; CDR3aa: CSSGTGTGELFF; CDR3nt: TGCAGCTCGGGGACTGGGACCGGGGAGCTGTTTTTT
v_gene: TRBV12-5; abundance: -; j_gene: TRBJ1-6; d_gene: -; CDR3aa: CASGLGQANSPLHF; CDR3nt: TGTGCTAGTGGTTTGGGACAGGCAAATTCACCCCTCCACTTT
v_gene: TRBV9; abundance: many; j_gene: TRBJ1-3; d_gene: -; CDR3aa: CASSRSGNTIYF; CDR3nt: TGTGCCAGCAGCCGCTCTGGAAACACCATATATTTT
v_gene: TRBV30; abundance: few; j_gene: TRBJ1-5; d_gene: -; CDR3aa: CAWSKQAGQPQHF; CDR3nt: TGTGCCTGGAGTAAGCAGGCGGGTCAGCCCCAGCATTTT
v_gene: TRBV9; abundance: -; j_gene: TRBJ2-5; d_gene: -; CDR3aa: CASSRGETQYF; CDR3nt: TGTGCCAGCAGCCGGGGAGAGACCCAGTACTTC
v_gene: TRBV10-3; abundance: -; j_gene: TRBJ1-6; d_gene: -; CDR3aa: CAISDSYRRRDNSPLHF; CDR3nt: TGTGCCATCAGTGATTCCTACCGGAGGCGTGATAATTCACCCCTCCACTTT
v_gene: TRBV5-4; abundance: -; j_gene: TRBJ2-7; d_gene: -; CDR3aa: CASSGDSSYEQYF; CDR3nt: TGTGCCAGCAGCGGAGACAGCTCCTACGAGCAGTACTTC
v_gene: TRBV9; abundance: -; j_gene: TRBJ1-3; d_gene: -; CDR3aa: CASSVGGGNTIYF; CDR3nt: TGTGCCAGCAGCGTGGGAGGGGGAAACACCATATATTTT
v_gene: TRBV7-2; abundance: -; j_gene: TRBJ2-1; d_gene: TRBD2; CDR3aa: CASSAGLAGGPHEQFF; CDR3nt: TGTGCCAGCAGCGCGGGTTTAGCGGGGGGGCCGCATGAGCAGTTCTTC
v_gene: TRBV10-3; abundance: -; j_gene: TRBJ1-2; d_gene: -; CDR3aa: CAISEPGSGYTF; CDR3nt: TGTGCCATCAGTGAGCCAGGGTCCGGCTACACCTTC
v_gene: TRBV20-1; abundance: -; j_gene: TRBJ2-3; d_gene: TRBD2; CDR3aa: CSASPPGLAGTDTQYF; CDR3nt: TGCAGTGCTAGTCCACCGGGACTAGCGGGGACAGATACGCAGTATTTT
v_gene: TRBV19; abundance: -; j_gene: TRBJ2-6; d_gene: -; CDR3aa: CASSKTTGRTGANVLTF; CDR3nt: TGTGCCAGTAGTAAAACGACAGGAAGGACTGGGGCCAACGTCCTGACTTTC
v_gene: TRBV28; abundance: few; j_gene: TRBJ2-2; d_gene: -; CDR3aa: CASSPLSGELFF; CDR3nt: TGTGCCAGCAGCCCGCTATCCGGGGAGCTGTTTTTT
v_gene: TRBV27; abundance: -; j_gene: TRBJ2-1; d_gene: TRBD2; CDR3aa: CASSFSPPGGWEQFF; CDR3nt: TGTGCCAGCAGTTTCTCGCCCCCGGGGGGATGGGAGCAGTTCTTC
v_gene: TRBV7-2; abundance: -; j_gene: TRBJ2-3; d_gene: TRBD1; CDR3aa: CASSLVGQVTDTQYF; CDR3nt: TGTGCCAGCAGCTTAGTAGGACAGGTTACAGATACGCAGTATTTT